This T cell receptor (beta chain) was recorded in a study of human T cells and chemical hapten exposure. Whole-study findings and limits: Expanded TCRs were compared with controls, and the expanded TCRs formed significantly more large CDR3 similarity clusters. Since the donors had alopecia, their immune response may not be the same as that of healthy people. No alteration of TCRs above 1 in 1000 frequency was seen with DPC sensitization.

TCRdb ran MiXCR on the RACE reads and lists one entry per CDR3 protein. The sample holds about 30,000 distinct CDR3 sequences, 5% to 6% seen once. Many counts were recorded for this clonotype. Antigen: not known. Time point denoted: patch test 3, about 24 weeks after DPC sensitization. Treatment indicated: therapeutic diphenylcyclopropenone sensitization with weekly scalp DPC. J was trimmed by 4 bases and V by 5 bases; bases with no gene match: 3. The CDR3 loop spans 14 amino acids. From germline, CDR1 is LGHNA and CDR2 YNFKEQ. The TCR comes from a man aged 25-45 years with alopecia areata. Some clones in this sample may be carry-over from other donors' samples. The J gene is TRBJ1-4, the V gene TRBV4-2, with TRBD1 matching 8 bases. The source was whole blood, collected in connection with sensitization to the hapten diphenylcyclopropenone (DPC). The CDR3 DNA reads TGTGCCAGCAGCTTGGGACAGGATAATGAAAAACTGTTTTTT. Encoded protein: CASSLGQDNEKLFF.